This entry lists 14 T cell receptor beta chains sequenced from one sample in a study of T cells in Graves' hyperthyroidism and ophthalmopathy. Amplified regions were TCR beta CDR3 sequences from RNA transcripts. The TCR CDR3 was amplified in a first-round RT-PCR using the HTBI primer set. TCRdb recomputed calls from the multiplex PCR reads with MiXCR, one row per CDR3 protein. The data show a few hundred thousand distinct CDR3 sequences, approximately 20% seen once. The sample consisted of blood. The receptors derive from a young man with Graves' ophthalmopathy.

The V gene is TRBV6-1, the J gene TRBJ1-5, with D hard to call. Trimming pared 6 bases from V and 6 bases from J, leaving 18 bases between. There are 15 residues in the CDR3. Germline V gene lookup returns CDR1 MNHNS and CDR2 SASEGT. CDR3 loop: CASSHALLGSQPQHF. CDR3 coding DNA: TGTGCCAGCAGCCACGCTCTATTGGGGAGTCAGCCCCAGCATTTT.

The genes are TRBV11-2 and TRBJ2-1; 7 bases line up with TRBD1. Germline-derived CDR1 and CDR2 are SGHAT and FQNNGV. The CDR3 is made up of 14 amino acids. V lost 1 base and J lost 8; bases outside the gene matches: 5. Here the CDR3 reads CASSLVKGADEQFF. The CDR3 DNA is TGTGCCAGCAGCTTAGTGAAGGGGGCAGATGAGCAGTTCTTC.

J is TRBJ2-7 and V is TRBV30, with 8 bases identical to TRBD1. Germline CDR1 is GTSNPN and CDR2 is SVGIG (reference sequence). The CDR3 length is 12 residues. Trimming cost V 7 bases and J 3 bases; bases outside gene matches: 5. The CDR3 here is CASRTGIYEQYF. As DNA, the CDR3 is TGTGCCTCTCGGACAGGGATCTACGAGCAGTACTTC.

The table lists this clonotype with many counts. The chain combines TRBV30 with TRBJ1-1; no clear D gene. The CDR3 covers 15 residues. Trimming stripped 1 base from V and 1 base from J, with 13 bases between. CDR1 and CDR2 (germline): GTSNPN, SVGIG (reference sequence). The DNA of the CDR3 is TGTGCCTGGAGTGGCCTTCTCCGCCGGAACACTGAAGCTTTCTTT. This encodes CAWSGLLRRNTEAFF.

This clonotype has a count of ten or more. The CDR3 sequence is CASSPQTGRTNEKLFF. CDR3 coding DNA: TGTGCCAGCAGCCCCCAAACCGGACGGACAAATGAAAAACTGTTTTTT. The rearrangement joins TRBV12-3 or TRBV12-4 to TRBJ1-4, with D tentatively TRBD1 (5 bases). This CDR3 has 16 residues. Deletions cut 6 bases from V and 5 bases from J, with 19 bases between.

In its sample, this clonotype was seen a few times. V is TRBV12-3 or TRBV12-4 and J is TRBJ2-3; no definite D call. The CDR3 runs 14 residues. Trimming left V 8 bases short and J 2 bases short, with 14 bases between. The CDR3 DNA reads TGTGCCAGCCAGGACCCCACTTACACAGATACGCAGTATTTT. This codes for CASQDPTYTDTQYF.

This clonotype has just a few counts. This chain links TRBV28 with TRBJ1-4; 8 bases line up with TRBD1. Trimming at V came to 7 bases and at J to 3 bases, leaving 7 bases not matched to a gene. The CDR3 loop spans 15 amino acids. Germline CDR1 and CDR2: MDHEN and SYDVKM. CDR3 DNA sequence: TGTGCCAGCACGACAGGGGCGGGGTCTAATGAAAAACTGTTTTTT. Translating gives CASTTGAGSNEKLFF. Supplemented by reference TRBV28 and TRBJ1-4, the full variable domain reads DVKVTQSSRYLVKRTGEKVFLECVQDMDHENMFWYRQDPGLGLRLIYFSYDVKMKEKGDIPEGYSVSREKKERFSLILESASTNQTSMYLCASTTGAGSNEKLFFGSGTQLSVL.

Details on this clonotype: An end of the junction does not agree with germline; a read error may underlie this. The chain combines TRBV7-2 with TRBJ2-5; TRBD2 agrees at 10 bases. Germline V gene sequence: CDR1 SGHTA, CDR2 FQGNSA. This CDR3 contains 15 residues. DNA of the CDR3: TGTGCCAGCAGCGAATACCAAATCGAGCGGGAGGGCCTGAACTTC. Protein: CASSEYQIEREGLNF.

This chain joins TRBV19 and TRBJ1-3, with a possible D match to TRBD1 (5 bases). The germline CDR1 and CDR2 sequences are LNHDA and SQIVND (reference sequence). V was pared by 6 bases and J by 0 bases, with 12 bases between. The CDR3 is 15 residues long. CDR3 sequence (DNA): TGTGCCAGTAGGACGAGCGGGACCTCTGGAAACACCATATATTTT. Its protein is CASRTSGTSGNTIYF.

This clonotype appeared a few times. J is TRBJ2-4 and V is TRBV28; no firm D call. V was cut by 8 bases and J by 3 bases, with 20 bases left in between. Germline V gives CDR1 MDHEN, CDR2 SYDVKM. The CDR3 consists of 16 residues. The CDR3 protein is CASDDPRAVDKNIQYF. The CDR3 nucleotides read TGTGCCAGCGACGACCCTCGGGCCGTGGACAAAAACATTCAGTACTTC.

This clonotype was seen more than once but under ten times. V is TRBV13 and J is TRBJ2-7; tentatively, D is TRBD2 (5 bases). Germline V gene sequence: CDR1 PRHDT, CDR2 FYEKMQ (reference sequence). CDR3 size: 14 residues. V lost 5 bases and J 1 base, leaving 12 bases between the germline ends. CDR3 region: CASSPPGTSYEQYF. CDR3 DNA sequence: TGTGCCAGCAGCCCTCCGGGAACATCCTACGAGCAGTACTTC.

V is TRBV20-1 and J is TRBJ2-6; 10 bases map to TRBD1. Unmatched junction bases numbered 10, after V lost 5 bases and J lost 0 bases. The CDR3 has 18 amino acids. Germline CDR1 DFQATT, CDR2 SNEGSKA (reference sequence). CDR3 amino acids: CSAARDRGSLSGANVLTF. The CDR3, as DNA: TGCAGTGCTGCCCGGGACAGGGGATCTCTCTCTGGGGCCAACGTCCTGACTTTC.

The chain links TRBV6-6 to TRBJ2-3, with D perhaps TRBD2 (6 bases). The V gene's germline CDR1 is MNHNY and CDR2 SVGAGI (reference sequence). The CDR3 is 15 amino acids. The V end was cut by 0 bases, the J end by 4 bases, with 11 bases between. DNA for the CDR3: TGTGCCAGCAGTTACTCCCGGGAGCGGGCAGATACGCAGTATTTT. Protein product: CASSYSRERADTQYF.

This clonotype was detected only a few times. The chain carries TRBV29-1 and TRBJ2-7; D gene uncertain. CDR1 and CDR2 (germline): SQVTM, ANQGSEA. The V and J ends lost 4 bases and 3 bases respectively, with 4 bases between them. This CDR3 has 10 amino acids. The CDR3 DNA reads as TGCAGCGTTGGGGACTACGAGCAGTACTTC. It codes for CSVGDYEQYF.